These 16 T cell receptor beta chains originate from one sample sequenced in a study of vaccination and CD4 T cells after COVID-19 (dated by TCRdb to 2022 to 2024). The method was PCR. The sample was run on an Illumina iSeq 100. DNA from cultured CD4+ T cells was subjected to TCR sequencing with the Oncomine TCR Beta short-read assay at the Johns Hopkins FTIC core. TCRdb reran the public reads through fastp at Q25 and MiXCR, keeping productive beta chains. Identical CDR3 protein sequences are pooled into one entry, listed with their most common genes and DNA. In all, the sample holds 15,000 to 20,000 distinct CDR3 sequences, and 56% of those were seen once. The ten biggest clones cover approximately 8.7% of the sample. For these receptors, no antigen is known. The treatment or condition label here, explained by the study, means: approximately 9-day PBMC culture with coronavirus spike peptide pools or control peptides (ViraFEST assay).

Sequencing was performed on CD4+ T cells from blood, cultured in vitro. These receptors came from a human donor who had recovered from COVID-19.

This clonotype has just a few counts. This sequence joins TRBV7-2 and TRBJ1-2, with D unresolved. Germline V gene sequence: CDR1 SGHTA, CDR2 FQGNSA. Trimming took off 5 bases at V and 2 bases at J, with 3 bases between the two ends. CDR3 length equals 11 residues. The CDR3 bases are TGTGCCAGCAGCCGGAACTATGGCTACACCTTC. Translating gives CASSRNYGYTF.

The chain uses TRBV7-2 and TRBJ2-7; weak D call: TRBD2 (7 bases). Trimming shortened V by 5 bases and J by 6 bases, and 20 bases separated the two germline ends. The CDR3 length is 15 residues. Germline CDR1 is SGHTA and CDR2 is FQGNSA. The CDR3 DNA is TGTGCCAGCAGCCGCAACAGGCAGGGAGGGGGCGAGCAGTACTTC. Translating gives CASSRNRQGGGEQYF. Filled out from reference TRBV7-2 and TRBJ2-7, the complete variable domain reads GAGVSQSPSNKVTEKGKDVELRCDPISGHTALYWYRQSLGQGLEFLIYFQGNSAPDKSGLPSDRFSAERTGGSVSTLTIQRTQQEDSAVYLCASSRNRQGGGEQYFGPGTRLTVT.

The chain joins TRBV11-3 to TRBJ2-5, with TRBD2 identical over 10 bases. The CDR3 covers 15 residues. The germline gives CDR1 SGHNT, CDR2 YENEEA. V lost 3 bases, J lost 6 bases, and 7 bases stayed unmatched. In DNA, the CDR3 is TGTGCCAGCAGCTTGGGGGCGACTAGCGGGCAGACCCAGTACTTC. It codes for CASSLGATSGQTQYF.

The chain employs TRBV29-1 and TRBJ2-5, with D perhaps TRBD1 or TRBD2 (5 bases each). Trimming removed 6 bases at V and 5 bases at J, with 16 bases between. The CDR3 loop spans 13 amino acids. Germline V gene sequence: CDR1 SQVTM, CDR2 ANQGSEA. As DNA, the CDR3 is TGCAGCGTCCTCGGGACGGGTGGGGAGACCCAGTACTTC. Amino acid sequence: CSVLGTGGETQYF.

V gene TRBV6-1 combines with J gene TRBJ1-2, with D maybe TRBD1 (5 bases). There are 15 residues in the CDR3. CDR1 and CDR2 (germline): MNHNS, SASEGT. Trimming pared 8 bases from V and 1 base from J, leaving 17 bases between. The CDR3 is CASRQGFRVNYGYTF. The DNA of the CDR3 is TGTGCCAGCCGTCAGGGATTTCGGGTTAACTATGGCTACACCTTC.

This clonotype was found a few times. The genes are TRBV6-1 and TRBJ1-1; 9 positions match TRBD1. Germline CDR1 reads MNHNS; CDR2 reads SASEGT. V was pared by 6 bases and J by 5 bases, with 10 bases of the junction left unmatched. The CDR3 has 15 amino acids. CDR3 DNA: TGTGCCAGCAGATCAACCGGGACAGGGAGGACTGAAGCTTTCTTT. It translates to CASRSTGTGRTEAFF.

This clonotype turned up a few times. The rearrangement joins TRBV6-1 to TRBJ1-5; tentative D call: TRBD1 (6 bases). Trimming shortened V by 6 bases and J by 5 bases, and 17 bases separated the two germline ends. CDR1 MNHNS and CDR2 SASEGT come from the germline V gene. This CDR3 has 15 amino acids. The CDR3, as DNA: TGTGCCAGCAGCCGGGGGCCCTTTGACTATCAGCCCCAGCATTTT. Translated, it gives CASSRGPFDYQPQHF.

The J gene is TRBJ1-5, the V gene TRBV6-5, with D possibly TRBD1 on 5 matching bases. Germline V lookup: CDR1 MNHEY, CDR2 SVGAGI. V was trimmed by 4 bases and J by 3 bases, leaving 10 bases between them. The CDR3 is 14 residues long. The CDR3 spells CASSLEGNNQPQHF. The CDR3 DNA sequence: TGTGCCAGCAGTTTAGAGGGGAACAATCAGCCCCAGCATTTT.

The chain employs TRBV30 and TRBJ2-5; 8 bases match TRBD1. Germline CDR1 reads GTSNPN; CDR2 reads SVGIG (reference sequence). The CDR3 runs 12 residues. J was trimmed by 1 base and V by 5 bases; bases with no gene match: 0. This CDR3 is CAWGTGQETQYF. CDR3 DNA sequence: TGTGCCTGGGGGACAGGCCAAGAGACCCAGTACTTC.

The chain links TRBV2 to TRBJ2-3; the D gene is possibly TRBD1 (6 bases). V was shortened by 4 bases and J by 0 bases, with 11 bases between the two germline ends. This CDR3 comprises 15 residues. Germline V gives CDR1 SNHLY, CDR2 FYNNEI. For the CDR3, the DNA is TGTGCCAGCAGTGGGTGGACAGCGAGCACAGATACGCAGTATTTT. Translation: CASSGWTASTDTQYF.

This clonotype was counted only a few times. The gene calls are TRBV6-5 and TRBJ1-5; D unresolved. CDR3 length equals 11 residues. The ends were cut back, 4 bases at V and 3 bases at J, with 1 base in the middle. Germline CDR1 is MNHEY and CDR2 is SVGAGI. The chain's CDR3 is CASSFNQPQHF. The CDR3 DNA follows: TGTGCCAGCAGTTTCAATCAGCCCCAGCATTTT.

In regard to this clonotype: One end of the junction fails to match germline, which may point to a read error. The V and J genes are TRBV7-7 and TRBJ2-7; D remains unclear. There are 13 residues in the CDR3. CDR1 and CDR2 (germline): SSHAT, FNYEAQ (reference sequence). CDR3 DNA: TGTGCTAGCAGCTTAGACTTTAACTACGAGCAGTACTTC. Translating it yields CASSLDFNYEQYF.

CDR3: CSARVQVAGAYNEQFF. DNA for the CDR3: TGCAGTGCTAGAGTGCAGGTAGCGGGAGCCTACAATGAGCAGTTCTTC. The chain couples TRBV20-1 to TRBJ2-1; TRBD2 matches at 9 bases. The CDR3 runs to 16 residues. Germline-derived CDR1 and CDR2 are DFQATT and SNEGSKA (reference sequence). Unmatched junction bases numbered 6, after V lost 1 base and J lost 2 bases.

The J gene is TRBJ1-1, the V gene TRBV3-1; D remains ambiguous. This CDR3 is 13 amino acids long. Germline V gene lookup returns CDR1 LGHDT and CDR2 YNNKEL (reference sequence). V was cut by 1 base and J by 4 bases, with 7 bases left in between. CDR3 region: CASSQAGRTEAFF. In DNA form, the CDR3 reads TGTGCCAGCAGCCAAGCAGGTCGCACTGAAGCTTTCTTT.

The CDR3 region is CASIRQAADYEQYF. The CDR3, as DNA: TGTGCCAGCATCCGACAGGCGGCAGACTACGAGCAGTACTTC. The chain links TRBV27 to TRBJ2-7; D may be TRBD1 (6 bases). Germline V CDR1 and CDR2: MNHEY, SMNVEV (reference sequence). This CDR3 contains 14 residues. The V and J ends lost 7 bases and 3 bases respectively, with 16 bases between them.

The chain carries TRBV19 and TRBJ2-1, with 9 nucleotides matching TRBD1. V gave up 4 bases and J gave up 6 bases; unmatched junction bases: 7. This CDR3 is 15 amino acids long. The germline V gene encodes CDR1 LNHDA and CDR2 SQIVND (reference sequence). CDR3 in DNA: TGTGCCAGTAGTACGACAGGGGGGATCGGCAATGAGCAGTTCTTC. Protein: CASSTTGGIGNEQFF.